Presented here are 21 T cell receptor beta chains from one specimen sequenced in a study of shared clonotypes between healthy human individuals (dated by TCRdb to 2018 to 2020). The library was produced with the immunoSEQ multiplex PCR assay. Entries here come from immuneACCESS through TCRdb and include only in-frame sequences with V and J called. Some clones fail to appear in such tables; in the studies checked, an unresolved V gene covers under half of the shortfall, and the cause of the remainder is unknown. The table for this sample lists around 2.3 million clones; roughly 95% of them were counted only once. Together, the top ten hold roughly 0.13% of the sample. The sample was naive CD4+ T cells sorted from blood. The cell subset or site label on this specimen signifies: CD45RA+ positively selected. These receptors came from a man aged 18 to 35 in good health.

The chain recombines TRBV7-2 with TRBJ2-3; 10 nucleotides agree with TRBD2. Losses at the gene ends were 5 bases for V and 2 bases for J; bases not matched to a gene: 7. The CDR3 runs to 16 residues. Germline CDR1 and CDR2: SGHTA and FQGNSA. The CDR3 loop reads CASSAHLAGATDTQYF. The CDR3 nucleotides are TGTGCCAGCAGCGCCCACCTAGCGGGAGCCACAGATACGCAGTATTTT.

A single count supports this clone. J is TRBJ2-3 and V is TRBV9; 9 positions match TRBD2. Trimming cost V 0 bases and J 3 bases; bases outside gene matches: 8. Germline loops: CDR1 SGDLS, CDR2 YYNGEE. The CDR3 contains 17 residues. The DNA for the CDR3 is TGTGCCAGCAGCGTAGGAGCGGGGGGATTACAGACAGATACGCAGTATTTT. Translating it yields CASSVGAGGLQTDTQYF.

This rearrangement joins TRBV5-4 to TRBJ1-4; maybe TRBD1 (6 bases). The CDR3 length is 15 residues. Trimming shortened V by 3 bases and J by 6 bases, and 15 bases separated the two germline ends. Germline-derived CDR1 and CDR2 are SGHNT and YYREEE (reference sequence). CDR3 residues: CASSSGAGAYEKLFF. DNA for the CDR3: TGTGCCAGCAGCTCAGGGGCGGGGGCCTATGAAAAACTGTTTTTT.

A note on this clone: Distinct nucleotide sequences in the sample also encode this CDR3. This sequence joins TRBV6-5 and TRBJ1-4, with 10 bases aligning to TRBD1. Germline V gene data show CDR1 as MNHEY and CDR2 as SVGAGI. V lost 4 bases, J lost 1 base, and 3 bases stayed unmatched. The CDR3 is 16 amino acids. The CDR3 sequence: CASSWTGGETNEKLFF. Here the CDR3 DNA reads TGTGCCAGCAGTTGGACAGGGGGAGAAACTAATGAAAAACTGTTTTTT.

The CDR3 sequence: CASREGLAGGDTQYF. The CDR3 DNA reads TGTGCCAGCAGGGAGGGACTAGCGGGGGGAGATACGCAGTATTTT. This chain connects TRBV6-1 to TRBJ2-3; 15 nucleotides line up with TRBD2. V was pared by 6 bases and J by 5 bases, with 3 bases of the junction left unmatched. CDR1 and CDR2 from the germline V gene are MNHNS and SASEGT. The CDR3 sequence is 15 residues long.

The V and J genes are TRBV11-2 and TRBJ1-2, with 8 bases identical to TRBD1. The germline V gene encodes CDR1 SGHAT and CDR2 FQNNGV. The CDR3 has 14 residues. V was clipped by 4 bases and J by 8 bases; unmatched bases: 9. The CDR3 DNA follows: TGTGCCAGCAGCTCTCAGACAGGGGTTGGGGGCTACACCTTC. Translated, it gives CASSSQTGVGGYTF.

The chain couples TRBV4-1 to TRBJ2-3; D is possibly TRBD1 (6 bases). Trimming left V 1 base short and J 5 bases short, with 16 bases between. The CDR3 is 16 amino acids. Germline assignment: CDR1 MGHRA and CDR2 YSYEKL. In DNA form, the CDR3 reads TGCGCCAGCAGCCAAGCCGGCAGGGGAAGTGAAGATACGCAGTATTTT. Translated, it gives CASSQAGRGSEDTQYF.

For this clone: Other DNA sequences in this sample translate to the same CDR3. The CDR3 sequence is CASSPPLAGGTDTQYF. CDR3 sequence (DNA): TGTGCCAGCTCACCACCGTTGGCAGGGGGCACAGATACGCAGTATTTT. The chain combines TRBV18 with TRBJ2-3, with a possible D match to TRBD1 (6 bases). Trimming shortened V by 0 bases and J by 1 base, and 11 bases separated the two germline ends. The CDR3 has 16 residues. Germline CDR1 and CDR2: KGHSH and LQKENI.

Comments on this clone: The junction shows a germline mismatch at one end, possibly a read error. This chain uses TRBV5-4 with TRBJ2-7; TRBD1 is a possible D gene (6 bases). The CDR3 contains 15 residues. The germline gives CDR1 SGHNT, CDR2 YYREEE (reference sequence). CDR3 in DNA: TGTGCCAGCAGATTGGGCTTTACAGGGTATGGTGAGCAGTACTTC. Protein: CASRLGFTGYGEQYF.

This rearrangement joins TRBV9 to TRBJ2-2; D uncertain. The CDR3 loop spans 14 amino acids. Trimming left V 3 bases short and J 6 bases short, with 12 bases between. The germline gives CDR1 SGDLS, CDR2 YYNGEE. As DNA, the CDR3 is TGTGCCAGCAGCGCGGACCTCCGAGCCGGGGAGCTGTTTTTT. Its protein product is CASSADLRAGELFF.

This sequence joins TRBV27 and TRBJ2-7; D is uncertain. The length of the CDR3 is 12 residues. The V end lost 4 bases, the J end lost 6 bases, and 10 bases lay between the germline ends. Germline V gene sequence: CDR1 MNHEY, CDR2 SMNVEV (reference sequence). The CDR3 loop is CASSSSRFEQYF. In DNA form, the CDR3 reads TGTGCCAGCAGTTCTTCCCGGTTCGAGCAGTACTTC.

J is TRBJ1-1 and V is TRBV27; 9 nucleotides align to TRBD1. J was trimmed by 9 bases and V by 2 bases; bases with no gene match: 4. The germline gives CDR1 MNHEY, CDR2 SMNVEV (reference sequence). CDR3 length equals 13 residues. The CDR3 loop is CASSLVQGAKAFF. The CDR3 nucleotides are TGTGCCAGCAGTTTAGTACAGGGGGCGAAAGCTTTCTTT.

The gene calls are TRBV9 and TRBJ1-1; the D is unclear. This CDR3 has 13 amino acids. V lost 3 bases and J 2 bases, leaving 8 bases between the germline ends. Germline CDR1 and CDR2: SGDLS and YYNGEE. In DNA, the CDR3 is TGTGCCAGCAGCGCATTTTCTAACACTGAAGCTTTCTTT. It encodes CASSAFSNTEAFF. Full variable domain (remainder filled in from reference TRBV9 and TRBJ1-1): DSGVTQTPKHLITATGQRVTLRCSPRSGDLSVYWYQQSLDQGLQFLIQYYNGEERAKGNILERFSAQQFPDLHSELNLSSLELGDSALYFCASSAFSNTEAFFGQGTRLTVV.

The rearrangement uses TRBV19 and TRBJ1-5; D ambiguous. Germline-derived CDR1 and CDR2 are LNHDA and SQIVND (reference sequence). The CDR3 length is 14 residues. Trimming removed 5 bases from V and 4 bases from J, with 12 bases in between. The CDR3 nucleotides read TGTGCCAGTAGTTGGACGGGAGGAAATCAGCCCCAGCATTTT. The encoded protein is CASSWTGGNQPQHF.

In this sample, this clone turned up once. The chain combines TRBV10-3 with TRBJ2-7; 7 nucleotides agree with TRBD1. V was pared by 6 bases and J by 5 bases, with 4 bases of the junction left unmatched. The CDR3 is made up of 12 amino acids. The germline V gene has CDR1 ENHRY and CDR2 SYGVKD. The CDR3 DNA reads TGTGCCATCAGGCAGACAGGGAACGAGCAGTACTTC. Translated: CAIRQTGNEQYF.

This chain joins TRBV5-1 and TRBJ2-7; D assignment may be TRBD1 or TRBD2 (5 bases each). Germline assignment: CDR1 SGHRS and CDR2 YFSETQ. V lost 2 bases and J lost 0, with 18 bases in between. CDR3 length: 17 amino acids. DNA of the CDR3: TGCGCCAGCAGCTTCGGCCGAGTTCGTGGGGGCTCCTACGAGCAGTACTTC. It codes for CASSFGRVRGGSYEQYF.

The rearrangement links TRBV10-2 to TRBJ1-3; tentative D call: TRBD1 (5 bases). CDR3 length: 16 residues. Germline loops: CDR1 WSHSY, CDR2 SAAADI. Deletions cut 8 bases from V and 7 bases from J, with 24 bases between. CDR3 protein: CASVPGTGSLGNTIYF. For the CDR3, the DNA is TGCGCCAGCGTCCCCGGGACGGGGTCCCTCGGGAACACCATATATTTT.

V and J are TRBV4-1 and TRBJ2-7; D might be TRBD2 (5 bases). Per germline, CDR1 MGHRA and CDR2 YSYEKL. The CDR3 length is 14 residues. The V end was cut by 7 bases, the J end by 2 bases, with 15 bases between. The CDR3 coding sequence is TGCGCCAGCACCCCAGGCGGAGGCCCCTACGAGCAGTACTTC. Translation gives CASTPGGGPYEQYF.

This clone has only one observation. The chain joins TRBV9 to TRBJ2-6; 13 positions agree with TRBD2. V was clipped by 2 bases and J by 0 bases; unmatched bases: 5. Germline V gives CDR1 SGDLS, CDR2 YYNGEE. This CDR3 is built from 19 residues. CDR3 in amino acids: CASSVGLAGATSGANVLTF. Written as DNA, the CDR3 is TGTGCCAGCAGCGTCGGACTAGCGGGGGCAACCTCTGGGGCCAACGTCCTGACTTTC.

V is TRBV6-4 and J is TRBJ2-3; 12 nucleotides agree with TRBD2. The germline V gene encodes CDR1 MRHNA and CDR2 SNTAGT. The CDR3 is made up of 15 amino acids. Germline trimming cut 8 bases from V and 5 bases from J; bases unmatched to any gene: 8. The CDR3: CASPWTSGMGDTQYF. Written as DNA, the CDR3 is TGTGCCAGCCCATGGACTAGCGGGATGGGAGATACGCAGTATTTT.

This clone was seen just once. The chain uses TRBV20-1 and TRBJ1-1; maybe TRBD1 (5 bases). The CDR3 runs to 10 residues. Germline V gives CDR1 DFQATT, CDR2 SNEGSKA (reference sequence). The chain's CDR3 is CSRAGQEAFF. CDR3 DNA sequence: TGCAGCCGAGCGGGGCAAGAAGCTTTCTTT.